The 29 T cell receptor beta chains listed next were all sequenced from one sample in a study of OX40 agonist ivuxolimab in advanced cancers. Here immunoSEQ multiplex PCR was the method, and the copy in TCRdb shows in-frame clones only, minus some. The table records some 38,000 clones, 80% to 95% of them present only once. The sample in question was CD4+ or CD8+ T cells sorted from blood, obtained in a trial of the OX40 agonist ivuxolimab. All receptors come from an adult with an advanced solid tumor such as melanoma, head and neck, liver or kidney cancer.

This chain uses TRBV29-1 with TRBJ2-5; no clear D gene. The CDR3 is 11 amino acids. Trimming took off 4 bases at V and 3 bases at J, with 6 bases between the two ends. Germline CDR1 and CDR2: SQVTM and ANQGSEA. CDR3 nucleotides: TGCAGCGTTGCGAGTGAAGAGACCCAGTACTTC. As protein: CSVASEETQYF.

The CDR3 nucleotides read TGTGCCAGCAGCATCGGGACTAGCAACGAGCAGTACTTC. Amino acids: CASSIGTSNEQYF. The chain recombines TRBV5-4 with TRBJ2-7; TRBD2 matches 9 bases. With 4 bases clipped from V and 5 bases from J, the junction kept 4 bases outside the gene matches. The CDR3 has 13 residues. Germline values: CDR1 SGHNT, CDR2 YYREEE (reference sequence).

The table lists this clone with a few counts. The chain is built from TRBV10-1 and TRBJ2-7, with 9 positions matching TRBD2. CDR3 size: 14 residues. The germline gives CDR1 WNHNN, CDR2 SYGVQD (reference sequence). J gave up 5 bases and V 4 bases, and 6 bases lay outside the gene matches. The CDR3, as DNA: TGCGCCAGCAGTGCGCTAGCGGGGCCCAACGAGCAGTACTTC. The encoded protein is CASSALAGPNEQYF.

This clone was seen more than once but under ten times. V gene TRBV28 combines with J gene TRBJ1-1, with D unclear. V was pared by 5 bases and J by 5 bases, with 18 bases between. There are 15 residues in the CDR3. The germline gives CDR1 MDHEN, CDR2 SYDVKM. The DNA of the CDR3 is TGTGCCAGCAGTCCCCGGTCTTCTGGAGGTACTGAAGCTTTCTTT. Translation gives CASSPRSSGGTEAFF.

The V and J genes are TRBV5-1 and TRBJ2-7, with 8 positions matching TRBD2. The CDR3 sequence is 14 residues long. Trimming took 6 bases from V and 5 from J; bases not matched to a gene: 10. Germline V lookup: CDR1 SGHRS, CDR2 YFSETQ. The CDR3 sequence: CASTPGGPGDEQYF. The CDR3 region has the DNA TGCGCCAGCACTCCGGGAGGGCCCGGGGACGAGCAGTACTTC.

The chain couples TRBV21-1 to TRBJ1-5; the table's D gene call, TRBD1, was not cross checked with the DNA. TRBV21-1 is deemed a pseudogene. This CDR3 contains 16 residues. As DNA, the CDR3 is TGTGCCAGCAGCAAAGTCGAGACAGGGCGAAATCAGCCCCAGCATTTT. Its protein is CASSKVETGRNQPQHF.

The rearrangement joins TRBV28 to TRBJ2-7, with 7 bases fitting TRBD2. V shed 6 bases, J shed 3 bases, and the junction held 11 bases outside the gene matches. This CDR3 region has 15 residues. Per germline, CDR1 MDHEN and CDR2 SYDVKM. CDR3 sequence: CASRERDYQIYEQYF. The CDR3, as DNA: TGTGCCAGCAGGGAGCGGGACTACCAGATCTACGAGCAGTACTTC.

The chain recombines TRBV27 with TRBJ2-7, with 10 positions matching TRBD1. V dropped 5 bases and J dropped 4; count of bases not matched to a gene: 11. The germline gives CDR1 MNHEY, CDR2 SMNVEV (reference sequence). The CDR3 loop spans 16 amino acids. The CDR3 DNA is TGTGCCAGCAGTCCACCTCCGGGACAGGGGCTATACGAGCAGTACTTC. Amino acids: CASSPPPGQGLYEQYF.

This clone was recorded once. The rearrangement links TRBV27 to TRBJ2-1; 13 bases are shared with TRBD2. The CDR3 covers 15 residues. V was clipped by 5 bases and J by 7 bases; unmatched bases: 5. The germline CDR1 and CDR2 sequences are MNHEY and SMNVEV (reference sequence). CDR3: CASSAGTSGMNEQFF. The CDR3 DNA reads as TGTGCCAGCAGTGCCGGGACTAGCGGGATGAATGAGCAGTTCTTC.

CDR3 nucleotides: TGTGCCAGCAGCCAAGATGAGGGGCCCACCTACAATGAGCAGTTCTTC. It translates to CASSQDEGPTYNEQFF. This sequence joins TRBV4-2 and TRBJ2-1; the D call may be TRBD1 or TRBD2 (5 bases each). The CDR3 extends over 16 amino acids. Trimming pared 0 bases from V and 2 bases from J, leaving 11 bases between. Germline lookup yields CDR1 LGHNA and CDR2 YNFKEQ.

This clone was observed a few times. The chain uses TRBV28 and TRBJ1-5; TRBD1 aligns across 8 bases. V was clipped by 3 bases and J by 3 bases; unmatched bases: 1. The germline V gene has CDR1 MDHEN and CDR2 SYDVKM. The CDR3 is made up of 14 amino acids. The CDR3 DNA is TGTGCCAGCAGTTTGGACAGGGTCAATCAGCCCCAGCATTTT. As protein: CASSLDRVNQPQHF.

This rearrangement joins TRBV7-9 to TRBJ2-5, with 8 bases identical to TRBD1. This CDR3 has 17 residues. Germline loops: CDR1 SEHNR, CDR2 FQNEAQ (reference sequence). V lost 5 bases and J lost 7; bases outside the gene matches: 18. CDR3 DNA sequence: TGTGCCAGCAGCCTAATCGGACAGGGCTCCTCTCGAGGGACCCAGTACTTC. Its protein is CASSLIGQGSSRGTQYF.

The chain employs TRBV5-6 and TRBJ2-5; perhaps TRBD1 as D (6 bases). Germline assignment: CDR1 SGHDT and CDR2 YYEEEE. The CDR3 is 14 amino acids. Deletions cut 3 bases from V and 5 bases from J, with 14 bases between. The CDR3 protein is CASSSPGAMETQYF. The CDR3 coding sequence is TGTGCCAGCAGCTCCCCAGGGGCGATGGAGACCCAGTACTTC.

The rearrangement links TRBV27 to TRBJ2-1; no clear D gene. The germline gives CDR1 MNHEY, CDR2 SMNVEV (reference sequence). The ends were cut back, 6 bases at V and 0 bases at J, with 12 bases in the middle. The CDR3 sequence is 15 residues long. CDR3 sequence reads: CASRDSMSSYNEQFF. The CDR3 DNA sequence: TGTGCCAGCAGGGATTCTATGAGCTCCTACAATGAGCAGTTCTTC.

This chain joins TRBV5-1 and TRBJ2-1; D is unclear. V lost 0 bases and J 7 bases, leaving 11 bases between the germline ends. The CDR3 is made up of 14 amino acids. Germline CDR1 and CDR2: SGHRS and YFSETQ. CDR3 sequence: CASSLGVLPNEQFF. As DNA, the CDR3 is TGCGCCAGCAGCTTGGGAGTACTTCCTAATGAGCAGTTCTTC. Based on the CDR3 plus reference TRBV5-1 and TRBJ2-1, the full variable domain is KAGVTQTPRYLIKTRGQQVTLSCSPISGHRSVSWYQQTPGQGLQFLFEYFSETQRNKGNFPGRFSGRQFSNSRSEMNVSTLELGDSALYLCASSLGVLPNEQFFGPGTRLTVL.

This clone was recorded a few times. The gene calls are TRBV4-2 and TRBJ2-1, with 10 bases fitting TRBD1. The V gene's germline CDR1 is LGHNA and CDR2 YNFKEQ. Trimming removed 0 bases from V and 7 bases from J; junction bases left unmatched: 6. This CDR3 is built from 16 residues. CDR3 nucleotide sequence: TGTGCCAGCAGCCAAGATAGGACAGGGGGAGGGAATGAGCAGTTCTTC. Translated, it gives CASSQDRTGGGNEQFF.

The V gene is TRBV25-1, the J gene TRBJ2-7; the D gene is possibly TRBD1 (7 bases). V lost 8 bases and J 3 bases, leaving 14 bases between the germline ends. Germline-derived CDR1 and CDR2 are MGHDK and SYGVNS. The CDR3 extends over 13 amino acids. The CDR3 protein is CASAYQGGYEQYF. CDR3 DNA: TGTGCCAGCGCCTACCAGGGGGGCTACGAGCAGTACTTC.

This clone was seen just once. The chain joins TRBV18 to TRBJ1-2, with a weak D call TRBD1 (5 bases). This CDR3 has 15 amino acids. Germline values: CDR1 KGHSH, CDR2 LQKENI. Trimming pared 6 bases from V and 2 bases from J, leaving 16 bases between. The CDR3 sequence is CASSPGGRVNYGYTF. The CDR3 region has the DNA TGTGCCAGCTCCCCGGGGGGGAGGGTCAACTATGGCTACACCTTC.

The chain uses TRBV19 and TRBJ2-7, with 11 bases that match TRBD1. CDR1 is LNHDA, CDR2 SQIVND, per germline (reference sequence). The CDR3 sequence is 16 residues long. Germline trimming cut 3 bases from V and 3 bases from J; bases unmatched to any gene: 7. The CDR3 here is CASSIGQGALGYEQYF. In nucleotides, the CDR3 is TGTGCCAGTAGTATTGGACAGGGGGCTCTCGGCTACGAGCAGTACTTC.

The chain is built from TRBV19 and TRBJ1-1; D may be TRBD1 (6 bases). Trimming cost V 5 bases and J 8 bases, with 9 bases left between them. CDR3 length equals 11 residues. CDR1 and CDR2 from the germline V gene are LNHDA and SQIVND (reference sequence). The DNA of the CDR3 is TGTGCCAGTAGTCCAGGGGTGGAAGCTTTCTTT. It codes for CASSPGVEAFF.

This chain connects TRBV28 to TRBJ2-7, with D tentatively TRBD2 (5 bases). The CDR3 covers 13 residues. Germline CDR1 is MDHEN and CDR2 is SYDVKM. V gave up 3 bases and J gave up 3 bases, with 9 bases separating them. Here the CDR3 reads CASSLPGYYEQYF. Here the CDR3 DNA reads TGTGCCAGCAGTTTGCCGGGGTACTACGAGCAGTACTTC.

V is TRBV11-1 and J is TRBJ2-7, with D maybe TRBD2 (5 bases). The CDR3 contains 15 residues. V dropped 2 bases and J dropped 3 bases, with 14 bases sitting between them. Per the germline V gene, CDR1 is SGHAT and CDR2 is FQDESV (reference sequence). The CDR3 sequence: CASSLSFSGSYEQYF. The CDR3 nucleotides read TGTGCCAGCAGCTTAAGTTTTTCGGGGAGCTACGAGCAGTACTTC.

To note about this clone: At the DNA level, this CDR3 is encoded by other sequences in the same sample as well. This chain joins TRBV27 and TRBJ1-5, with no clear D. The CDR3 contains 14 residues. V was trimmed by 2 bases and J by 4 bases, leaving 9 bases between them. CDR1 is MNHEY, CDR2 SMNVEV, per germline (reference sequence). This CDR3 is CASSLGQLNQPQHF. CDR3 sequence (DNA): TGTGCCAGCAGTTTAGGGCAGTTGAATCAGCCCCAGCATTTT.

This chain connects TRBV7-9 to TRBJ1-3; weak D call: TRBD1 (6 bases). Trimming cost V 4 bases and J 0 bases, with 10 bases left between them. Germline loops: CDR1 SEHNR, CDR2 FQNEAQ (reference sequence). The CDR3 consists of 15 residues. This CDR3 reads CASSSRQVSGNTIYF. CDR3 nucleotides: TGTGCCAGCAGCTCCCGACAGGTCTCTGGAAACACCATATATTTT. Based on the CDR3 plus reference TRBV7-9 and TRBJ1-3, the full variable domain is DTGVSQNPRHKITKRGQNVTFRCDPISEHNRLYWYRQTLGQGPEFLTYFQNEAQLEKSRLLSDRFSAERPKGSFSTLEIQRTEQGDSAMYLCASSSRQVSGNTIYFGEGSWLTVV.

This chain connects TRBV30 to TRBJ1-1, with TRBD1 matching 7 bases. V trimming: 4 bases; J trimming: 6 bases; junction bases outside the gene matches: 11. The CDR3 spans 14 residues. Germline V gene lookup returns CDR1 GTSNPN and CDR2 SVGIG (reference sequence). DNA for the CDR3: TGTGCCTGGAATCTCGGACAGGAGTTATCTGAAGCTTTCTTT. It is translated as CAWNLGQELSEAFF.

The chain links TRBV7-9 to TRBJ1-1; no clear D. Looked up from germline, CDR1 is SEHNR and CDR2 is FQNEAQ (reference sequence). Trimming removed 6 bases from V and 5 bases from J, with 10 bases in between. This CDR3 is built from 12 residues. The CDR3 region is CASSYGNTEAFF. For the CDR3, the DNA is TGTGCCAGCAGTTACGGGAATACTGAAGCTTTCTTT.

This clone was seen only once. One end of the junction varies from germline; a read error may be responsible. The gene calls are TRBV7-7 and TRBJ2-1; 8 bases are shared with TRBD2. This CDR3 is built from 15 residues. Looked up from germline, CDR1 is SSHAT and CDR2 is FNYEAQ (reference sequence). The CDR3 reads CASSLAGSGINEQFF. In DNA form, the CDR3 reads TGTGCTAGCAGCTTAGCGGGTAGCGGGATAAATGAGCAGTTCTTC.

The chain recombines TRBV7-2 with TRBJ2-5; TRBD1 is a possible D gene (5 bases). Germline loops: CDR1 SGHTA, CDR2 FQGNSA. The CDR3 loop spans 15 amino acids. Trimming took off 5 bases at V and 2 bases at J, with 15 bases between the two ends. The CDR3 here is CASSPPLGDQETQYF. The CDR3, as DNA: TGTGCCAGCAGCCCCCCCCTAGGGGATCAAGAGACCCAGTACTTC.

The rearrangement uses TRBV27 and TRBJ2-1; TRBD2 might be the D (5 bases). V was cut by 3 bases and J by 6 bases, with 12 bases left in between. The germline gives CDR1 MNHEY, CDR2 SMNVEV (reference sequence). The CDR3 is 14 residues long. The CDR3 sequence is CASSFLRARNEQFF. The CDR3 region has the DNA TGTGCCAGCAGTTTTCTGAGGGCTCGCAATGAGCAGTTCTTC.